The rows below give T cell receptor beta chains drawn from one sample of a study of blood T cell repertoires in COVID-19. The data were produced by immunoSEQ multiplex PCR, yet TCRdb's version contains in-frame clones alone and is incomplete. The data contain approximately 220,000 clones, roughly 84% of them seen just once; the ten biggest clones take up approximately 6.5%. The sequenced sample consisted of PBMCs or T cells enriched from blood (not recorded which). The receptors here all came from a woman in her thirties or forties who had recovered from COVID-19. The CDR3 runs from the conserved cysteine through the conserved F or W. A D gene is named only where the DNA matches it firmly. The size field is filled for only some rows; it gives once, few, many or a size class.

>13|TRBV9|-|-|TRBJ2-2
CASSVGVTGELFF
TGTGCCAGCAGCGTAGGTGTGACTGGGGAGCTGTTTTTT
>15|TRBV7-2|-|TRBD1|TRBJ2-5
CASSFEPGQKETQYF
TGTGCCAGCAGCTTCGAACCGGGACAGAAAGAGACCCAGTACTTC
>20|TRBV7-6|once|-|TRBJ2-2
CASTVGVGLSGGTNTGELFF
TGTGCCAGCACCGTTGGGGTAGGGTTAAGCGGCGGCACGAACACCGGGGAGCTGTTTTTT
>13|TRBV28|once|-|TRBJ2-7
CASSLISSYEQYF
TGTGCCAGCAGTTTAATCAGCTCCTACGAGCAGTACTTC
>14|TRBV14|-|-|TRBJ1-4
CASSQPGKNEKLFF
TGTGCCAGCAGCCAGCCGGGAAAGAATGAAAAACTGTTTTTT
>16|TRBV6-2/TRBV6-3|-|TRBD2|TRBJ2-1
CASSRWGLAGVDEQFF
TGTGCCAGCAGCCGGTGGGGTCTAGCGGGAGTGGATGAGCAGTTCTTC
>13|TRBV5-1|-|-|TRBJ2-7
CASSSSPGYEQYF
TGCGCCAGCAGCTCCTCCCCAGGATACGAGCAGTACTTC
>17|TRBV28|-|-|TRBJ1-4
CASSFPTGLSTNEKLFF
TGTGCCAGCAGTTTTCCCACAGGCCTCTCTACTAATGAAAAACTGTTTTTT
>16|TRBV7-2|-|-|TRBJ2-4
CASSLEGSGIQNIQYF
TGTGCCAGCAGCTTAGAGGGTTCGGGGATTCAAAACATTCAGTACTTC
>15|TRBV5-1|-|TRBD2|TRBJ2-5
CASSLGTSGRETQYF
TGCGCCAGCAGCTTGGGGACTAGCGGGAGGGAGACCCAGTACTTC
>12|TRBV25-1|-|-|TRBJ1-3
CASREPGNTIYF
TGTGCCAGCAGGGAGCCTGGAAACACCATATATTTT
>17|TRBV7-2|-|TRBD2|TRBJ2-1
CASSALGGGSSYNEQFF
TGTGCCAGCAGCGCCCTTGGCGGGGGGAGCTCCTACAATGAGCAGTTCTTC
>12|TRBV29-1|-|-|TRBJ2-5
CSVRTPQETQYF
TGCAGCGTTCGAACACCCCAAGAGACCCAGTACTTC
>17|TRBV7-8|few|-|TRBJ2-6
CASTQGLRDSGANVLTF
TGTGCCAGCACCCAGGGACTCCGCGACTCTGGGGCCAACGTCCTGACTTTC
>17|TRBV3-1/TRBV3-2|-|TRBD1|TRBJ2-6
CASSQGTGIRGANVLTF
TGTGCCAGCAGCCAGGGGACAGGGATCCGTGGGGCCAACGTCCTGACTTTC
>15|TRBV7-7|-|-|TRBJ2-3
CASSLERRGTDTQYF
TGTGCCAGCAGCTTAGAGAGGCGGGGCACAGATACGCAGTATTTT
>14|TRBV28|-|TRBD1|TRBJ1-3
CASTPGGSGNTIYF
TGTGCCAGCACTCCAGGGGGCTCTGGAAACACCATATATTTT
>18|TRBV5-5|-|TRBD2|TRBJ2-1
CASTALAGVSSSYNEQFF
TGTGCCAGCACCGCGCTAGCGGGAGTATCCAGCTCCTACAATGAGCAGTTCTTC
>14|TRBV28|-|TRBD2|TRBJ2-7
CASSLWGRAGEQYF
TGTGCCAGCAGTTTATGGGGGAGGGCTGGGGAGCAGTACTTC
>17|TRBV6-2/TRBV6-3|once|TRBD1|TRBJ1-1
CASSYGGQEGYGAEAFF
TGTGCCAGCAGTTACGGGGGACAGGAGGGTTACGGGGCTGAAGCTTTCTTT
>13|TRBV27|few|-|TRBJ2-3
CATRLPSTDTQYF
TGTGCCACCCGGTTGCCCAGCACAGATACGCAGTATTTT
>15|TRBV11-3|-|TRBD2|TRBJ2-1
CASSTSAGAYNEQFF
TGTGCCAGCAGCACCTCTGCGGGAGCCTACAATGAGCAGTTCTTC
>14|TRBV3-1/TRBV3-2|-|-|TRBJ2-7
CASSQAAGPYEQYF
TGTGCCAGCAGCCAAGCGGCAGGGCCCTACGAGCAGTACTTC
>17|TRBV7-9|-|TRBD2|TRBJ2-5
CASSLYPGTSGQETQYF
TGTGCCAGCAGCCTATATCCCGGGACTAGCGGTCAAGAGACCCAGTACTTC
>16|TRBV5-5|-|-|TRBJ2-5
CASSKGEGASQETQYF
TGTGCCAGCAGCAAGGGGGAGGGCGCATCCCAAGAGACCCAGTACTTC
>15|TRBV10-3|-|TRBD2|TRBJ2-5
CAIRSAGRSWETQYF
TGTGCCATCAGGTCAGCGGGGAGGTCGTGGGAGACCCAGTACTTC
>17|TRBV18|-|-|TRBJ1-4
CASSLSGQSATNEKLFF
TGTGCCAGCTCACTTTCCGGACAGTCTGCAACTAATGAAAAACTGTTTTTT
>16|TRBV24-1|once|TRBD1|TRBJ2-1
CATSDFRDRAGNEQFF
TGTGCCACCAGTGATTTCCGGGACAGGGCGGGCAATGAGCAGTTCTTC
>17|TRBV28|-|TRBD1|TRBJ1-2
CASRWRYRGLRNYGYTF
TGTGCCAGCAGATGGCGGTACAGGGGGTTGAGAAACTATGGCTACACCTTC
>15|TRBV27|few|TRBD1|TRBJ1-1
CASSLSTGGNTEAFF
TGTGCCAGCAGTTTATCAACAGGGGGGAACACTGAAGCTTTCTTT
>14|TRBV29-1|-|-|TRBJ2-5
CSVLSRGGWETQYF
TGCAGCGTTCTATCGCGGGGAGGCTGGGAGACCCAGTACTTC
>15|TRBV3-1/TRBV3-2|-|TRBD1|TRBJ1-5
CASSHGTGGNQPQHF
TGTGCCAGCAGCCACGGGACAGGGGGCAATCAGCCCCAGCATTTT
>16|TRBV11-3|-|TRBD2|TRBJ2-3
CASSLGLAGGTDTQYF
TGTGCCAGCAGCTTAGGACTAGCGGGGGGCACAGATACGCAGTATTTT
>12|TRBV29-1|-|TRBD1|TRBJ2-5
CSVDRPKETQYF
TGCAGCGTGGACAGGCCAAAAGAGACCCAGTACTTC
>13|TRBV7-2|-|-|TRBJ2-1
CASSLETYNEQFF
TGTGCCAGCAGCCTGGAGACTTACAATGAGCAGTTCTTC
>18|TRBV18|-|TRBD1|TRBJ2-5
CASSPQLTWSGQQETQYF
TGTGCCAGCTCACCACAACTCACTTGGTCGGGACAGCAAGAGACCCAGTACTTC
>15|TRBV18|-|-|TRBJ2-7
CASSPDREFILEQYF
TGTGCCAGCTCACCGGATCGGGAGTTCATTCTCGAGCAGTACTTC
>16|TRBV28|-|-|TRBJ2-7
CASSSSSVGGIYEQYF
TGTGCCAGCAGTTCATCCAGCGTAGGGGGTATCTACGAGCAGTACTTC
>15|TRBV27|-|TRBD1|TRBJ2-7
CASSYARDSRAEQYF
TGTGCCAGCAGTTACGCCCGGGACAGTAGGGCCGAGCAGTACTTC
>12|TRBV5-1|once|-|TRBJ1-1
CASSFSGNEAFF
TGCGCCAGCAGCTTCTCAGGGAATGAAGCTTTCTTT